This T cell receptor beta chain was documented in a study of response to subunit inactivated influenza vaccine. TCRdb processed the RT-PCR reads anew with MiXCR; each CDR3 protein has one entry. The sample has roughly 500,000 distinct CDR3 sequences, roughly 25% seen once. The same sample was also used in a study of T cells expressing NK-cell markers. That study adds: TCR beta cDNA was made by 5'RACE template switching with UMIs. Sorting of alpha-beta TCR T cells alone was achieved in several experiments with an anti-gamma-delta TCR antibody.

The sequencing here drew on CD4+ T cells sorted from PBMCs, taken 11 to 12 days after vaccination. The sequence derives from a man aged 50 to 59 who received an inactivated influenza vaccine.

The CDR3 DNA sequence: TGTGCCAGCAGCTTAATGTCCCGGGGCGAGCAGTACTTC. Its protein is CASSLMSRGEQYF. The chain has TRBV7-9 and TRBJ2-7; TRBD2 might be the D (5 bases). The V end lost 2 bases, the J end lost 6 bases, and 11 bases lay between the germline ends. The CDR3 covers 13 residues. The germline V gene encodes CDR1 SEHNR and CDR2 FQNEAQ (reference sequence).